The entry below describes one TCR beta chain. This sample is part of a study of control samples from healthy donors and cancer patients. Sequenced by immunoSEQ multiplex PCR; TCRdb stores in-frame clones only, minus some. This sample has 100,000 or so clones, with approximately 82% found just once. Germline-derived CDR1 and CDR2 are SQVTM and ANQGSEA. The V end lost 4 bases, the J end lost 1 base, and 10 bases lay between the germline ends. CDR3 length: 13 residues. The receptor's source is an older woman in good health. The sample consisted of blood. The gene calls are TRBV29-1 and TRBJ1-1, with a tentative D call TRBD1 (6 bases). This CDR3 reads CSVAGQQNTEAFF. CDR3 nucleotides: TGCAGCGTTGCCGGACAGCAGAACACTGAAGCTTTCTTT.